This TCR beta chain originates from a study of blood T cell repertoires in COVID-19. At the level of the study: From the United States, Italy and Spain came samples of acute and convalescent COVID-19.

Germline V lookup: CDR1 SGDLS, CDR2 YYNGEE. The CDR3 loop spans 14 amino acids. V lost 4 bases, J lost 0 bases, and 10 bases lay in between. Per the study methods: Estimation of nucleated cell counts was performed using reference gene primer amplification. Measured with immunoSEQ multiplex PCR; TCRdb has only the in-frame clones, and not every one. V, J and clone size are taken as reported in that table, and D and trimming were inferred from the DNA itself. The table records about 210,000 clones, about 85% of them present only once. The chain uses TRBV9 and TRBJ1-2; D may be TRBD1 (6 bases). Sequencing was carried out using peripheral blood. The TCR was taken from a man between 65 and 80 years old with acute or convalescent COVID-19. Here the CDR3 DNA reads TGTGCCAGCAGCCCGGACAGAGCTAACTATGGCTACACCTTC. This translates into CASSPDRANYGYTF.